The 19 T cell receptor beta chains in this list originate from one sample, sequenced in a study of blood T cells in healthy people across ages. The authors ran a second PCR of about 7 to 11 cycles using a sample-barcoded 5' primer and a J-beta primer mix. TCRdb re-derived calls from the 5' RACE reads in MiXCR, one entry per CDR3 protein. Altogether roughly 1.7 million distinct CDR3 sequences are present, about 35% being singletons, with the ten largest covering around 11%. The sample comprised blood. The source of these receptors is a woman in her 30s in good health.

The chain combines TRBV10-2 with TRBJ2-1; 14 bases align to TRBD2. Per germline, CDR1 WSHSY and CDR2 SAAADI. CDR3 length: 16 amino acids. Trimming took 8 bases from V and 7 from J; bases not matched to a gene: 10. CDR3 protein: CASLSGTSGSSNEQFF. The DNA for the CDR3 is TGCGCCAGCCTCTCCGGGACTAGCGGGAGCTCTAATGAGCAGTTCTTC.

On this clonotype: One end of the junction is discordant with germline, which a read error may explain. The J gene is TRBJ1-2, the V gene TRBV20-1, with unresolved D. The germline CDR1 and CDR2 sequences are DFQATT and SNEGSKA (reference sequence). The CDR3 extends over 15 amino acids. The CDR3 sequence is CSAGDRLGRLNGYTF. Here the CDR3 DNA reads TGCAGTGCTGGAGATCGCTTAGGCAGGCTTAATGGCTACACCTTC.

This clonotype occurred a few times. The J gene is TRBJ2-4, the V gene TRBV6-1, with 10 nucleotides matching TRBD1. The J call is in doubt because the DNA end fits TRBJ2-7 better. Per germline, CDR1 MNHNS and CDR2 SASEGT. This CDR3 is 16 amino acids long. CDR3 nucleotide sequence: TGTGCCAGCAGCGCCACGGGGACAGGGGCCGACTACGAGCAGTACTTC. Protein: CASSATGTGADYEQYF.

The CDR3 reads CASRPIGTFTDTQYF. The CDR3 DNA reads TGTGCCAGCAGACCAATCGGTACCTTCACAGATACGCAGTATTTT. The rearrangement uses TRBV27 and TRBJ2-3; D uncertain. V was clipped by 6 bases and J by 2 bases, with 15 bases between them. In germline, CDR1 is MNHEY, CDR2 SMNVEV (reference sequence). This CDR3 is built from 15 residues.

This clonotype was detected a few times. The V call is TRBV4-1, the J call TRBJ1-5; D is undetermined. V dropped 6 bases and J dropped 0 bases, with 15 bases sitting between them. There are 16 residues in the CDR3. The V gene's germline CDR1 is MGHRA and CDR2 YSYEKL. This CDR3 reads CASRSPSGDSNQPQHF. The CDR3 DNA reads TGCGCCAGCAGATCCCCCAGTGGGGATAGCAATCAGCCCCAGCATTTT.

V and J are TRBV10-1 and TRBJ2-3, with a weak D call TRBD1 (6 bases). Germline values: CDR1 WNHNN, CDR2 SYGVQD (reference sequence). Deletions cut 4 bases from V and 0 bases from J, with 20 bases between. This CDR3 is 18 amino acids long. CDR3 nucleotide sequence: TGCGCCAGCAGTGGAGGGGGTAGGGGCCGGTCCAGCACAGATACGCAGTATTTT. Translating it yields CASSGGGRGRSSTDTQYF.

The chain combines TRBV12-3 or TRBV12-4 with TRBJ2-3, with D possibly being TRBD2 (6 bases). Trimming shortened V by 4 bases and J by 2 bases, and 13 bases separated the two germline ends. The CDR3 is 15 amino acids. The CDR3 region is CASSYRDFLTDTQYF. For the CDR3, the DNA is TGTGCCAGCAGTTACCGGGACTTTCTCACAGATACGCAGTATTTT.

The J gene is TRBJ2-5, the V gene TRBV27; D is undetermined. Per germline, CDR1 MNHEY and CDR2 SMNVEV (reference sequence). V shed 0 bases and J shed 3 bases, with 17 bases lying between them. The CDR3 is 17 residues long. CDR3 residues: CASSLSVGIGREETQYF. For the CDR3, the DNA is TGTGCCAGCAGTTTATCGGTGGGGATTGGAAGGGAAGAGACCCAGTACTTC.

This clonotype was observed a few times. The V gene is TRBV6-6, the J gene TRBJ2-7, with 7 positions matching TRBD2. CDR3 length equals 14 residues. Germline CDR1 is MNHNY and CDR2 is SVGAGI (reference sequence). Losses at the gene ends were 7 bases for V and 4 bases for J; bases not matched to a gene: 10. The CDR3 here is CASTPGRVMYEQYF. The CDR3 coding sequence is TGTGCCAGCACCCCAGGGAGGGTAATGTACGAGCAGTACTTC.

The chain recombines TRBV4-1 with TRBJ2-5; TRBD2 agrees at 8 bases. This CDR3 comprises 16 residues. Germline lookup yields CDR1 MGHRA and CDR2 YSYEKL. With V trimmed by 4 bases and J by 2 bases, 9 bases remained unmatched. As DNA, the CDR3 is TGCGCCAGCAGCCGATTAGCCGGGGGGGGACAAGAGACCCAGTACTTC. This codes for CASSRLAGGGQETQYF.

This clonotype appeared a few times. This chain links TRBV12-3 or TRBV12-4 with TRBJ1-2; the D gene is possibly TRBD1 (6 bases). The CDR3 is made up of 13 amino acids. V was pared by 3 bases and J by 4 bases, with 9 bases between. The CDR3 nucleotides read TGTGCCAGCAGTTTGACAGGAGTCTATGGCTACACCTTC. Amino acids: CASSLTGVYGYTF.

The genes are TRBV2 and TRBJ2-1; 11 bases agree with TRBD2. The V and J ends lost 5 bases and 0 bases, in that order; junction bases with no gene match: 12. Germline V gene lookup returns CDR1 SNHLY and CDR2 FYNNEI. This CDR3 region has 19 residues. The CDR3 sequence is CASSIPGLADRSSYNEQFF. The DNA for the CDR3 is TGTGCCAGCAGTATACCGGGACTAGCGGACCGCTCCTCCTACAATGAGCAGTTCTTC.

The sample holds a few counts of this clonotype. The V call is TRBV3-1, the J call TRBJ2-1; TRBD1 agrees at 10 bases. This CDR3 region has 15 residues. The ends lost 3 bases at V and 7 bases at J; junction bases unmatched: 6. Germline V lookup: CDR1 LGHDT, CDR2 YNNKEL (reference sequence). The CDR3, as DNA: TGTGCCAGCAGCCAGTCGGGACAGGGGTTTAATGAGCAGTTCTTC. Translated, it gives CASSQSGQGFNEQFF.

The V call is TRBV12-3 or TRBV12-4, the J call TRBJ1-2, with D maybe TRBD1 (6 bases). The CDR3 length is 12 residues. The V gene lost 3 bases and the J gene lost 8 bases, with 10 bases spanning the gap. The CDR3 protein is CASSLGAKGYTF. Here the CDR3 DNA reads TGTGCCAGCAGTTTGGGGGCGAAAGGCTACACCTTC.

The J gene is TRBJ2-7, the V gene TRBV5-5; 8 bases align to TRBD2. The CDR3 contains 15 residues. In germline, CDR1 is SGHKS, CDR2 YYEKEE (reference sequence). V was pared by 3 bases and J by 3 bases, with 8 bases of the junction left unmatched. The CDR3 loop is CASSWAAGGNYEQYF. The DNA for the CDR3 is TGTGCCAGCAGCTGGGCCGCGGGGGGTAACTACGAGCAGTACTTC.

This clonotype turned up a few times. The V gene is TRBV25-1, the J gene TRBJ1-4, with D perhaps matching TRBD1 (5 bases). CDR3 length equals 14 residues. V lost 10 bases and J 13 bases, leaving 25 bases between the germline ends. CDR1 and CDR2 from the germline V gene are MGHDK and SYGVNS. CDR3 in amino acids: CATLSDSGNEGLFF. The CDR3 DNA sequence: TGTGCCACCTTGTCTGACAGCGGTAATGAGGGACTGTTTTTT.

The J gene is TRBJ2-7, the V gene TRBV5-1, with unresolved D. The ends were cut back, 2 bases at V and 3 bases at J, with 15 bases in the middle. The CDR3 totals 15 residues. Germline V CDR1 and CDR2: SGHRS, YFSETQ. DNA of the CDR3: TGCGCCAGCAGCTTTGGGCAGAAAGACCGCTACGAGCAGTACTTC. Its protein product is CASSFGQKDRYEQYF. The full variable domain, with the rest looked up from reference TRBV5-1 and TRBJ2-7, is KAGVTQTPRYLIKTRGQQVTLSCSPISGHRSVSWYQQTPGQGLQFLFEYFSETQRNKGNFPGRFSGRQFSNSRSEMNVSTLELGDSALYLCASSFGQKDRYEQYFGPGTRLTVT.

Turning to this clonotype: This may be a read error: a much more frequent sequence differs by one nucleotide. The rearrangement links TRBV7-9 to TRBJ2-1; D may match TRBD1 or TRBD2 (5 bases each). The CDR3 runs to 14 residues. Germline V lookup: CDR1 SEHNR, CDR2 FQNEAQ (reference sequence). Trimming cost V 5 bases and J 2 bases, with 10 bases left between them. Here the CDR3 reads CASSPGAAYNEQFF. Written as DNA, the CDR3 is TGTGCCAGCAGCCCCGGGGCAGCCTACAATGAGCAGTTCTTC.

About this clonotype itself: Because it lacks the conserved phenylalanine or tryptophan at the end, this CDR3 is likely a read error. The chain couples TRBV9 to TRBJ2-1; either TRBD1 or TRBD2 may supply D (6 bases each). Germline assignment: CDR1 SGDLS and CDR2 YYNGEE. The CDR3 contains 15 residues. The CDR3 region is CAGSVGGNSYNEQFV. The CDR3 DNA is TGTGCCGGCAGCGTAGGGGGGAACTCCTACAATGAGCAGTTCGTC.